These 27 T cell receptor beta chains share one sample of origin, sequenced in a study of OX40 agonist ivuxolimab in advanced cancers. Clones were sequenced by immunoSEQ multiplex PCR, and TCRdb holds only the in-frame ones, with some missing. The sample shows around 60,000 clones, about 89% of them seen only once. The sample here was CD4+ or CD8+ T cells sorted from blood, taken in a trial of the OX40 agonist ivuxolimab. The receptors derive from an adult with an advanced solid tumor such as melanoma, head and neck, liver or kidney cancer.

The genes are TRBV30 and TRBJ2-7; D assignment may be TRBD1 or TRBD2 (5 bases each). The CDR3 consists of 13 residues. The V gene lost 8 bases and the J gene lost 3 bases, with 17 bases spanning the gap. Germline CDR1 reads GTSNPN; CDR2 reads SVGIG (reference sequence). CDR3 region: CARSGTPVYEQYF. As DNA, the CDR3 is TGTGCCCGCTCCGGGACCCCGGTCTACGAGCAGTACTTC.

This rearrangement joins TRBV18 to TRBJ2-7; a weak D match, TRBD2 (5 bases). Germline V gives CDR1 KGHSH, CDR2 LQKENI. This CDR3 comprises 16 residues. V lost 6 bases and J 0 bases, leaving 18 bases between the germline ends. Here the CDR3 reads CASSRSVDTSSYEQYF. CDR3 DNA sequence: TGTGCCAGCTCCCGATCAGTCGACACTAGCTCCTACGAGCAGTACTTC. The variable domain in full, with the rest retrieved from reference TRBV18 and TRBJ2-7, is NAGVMQNPRHLVRRRGQEARLRCSPMKGHSHVYWYRQLPEEGLKFMVYLQKENIIDESGMPKERFSAEFPKEGPSILRIQQVVRGDSAAYFCASSRSVDTSSYEQYFGPGTRLTVT.

The CDR3 region is CSVANSPNQPQHF. CDR3 DNA: TGCAGCGTCGCCAACAGTCCCAATCAGCCCCAGCATTTT. The chain uses TRBV29-1 and TRBJ1-5; no clear D gene. The V gene's germline CDR1 is SQVTM and CDR2 ANQGSEA. V was trimmed by 6 bases and J by 3 bases, leaving 12 bases between them. This CDR3 is built from 13 residues.

The chain joins TRBV5-4 to TRBJ1-2, with D unclear. Germline-derived CDR1 and CDR2 are SGHNT and YYREEE (reference sequence). V was cut by 2 bases and J by 4 bases, with 9 bases left in between. The CDR3 sequence is 13 residues long. For the CDR3, the DNA is TGTGCCAGCAGCTTTGGAGGGAGCTATGGCTACACCTTC. Amino acids: CASSFGGSYGYTF. The complete variable domain, with remaining parts taken from reference TRBV5-4 and TRBJ1-2, reads ETGVTQSPTHLIKTRGQQVTLRCSSQSGHNTVSWYQQALGQGPQFIFQYYREEENGRGNFPPRFSGLQFPNYSSELNVNALELDDSALYLCASSFGGSYGYTFGSGTRLTVV.

The chain couples TRBV30 to TRBJ2-7; no definite D call. Germline V gives CDR1 GTSNPN, CDR2 SVGIG (reference sequence). This CDR3 is built from 11 residues. V was clipped by 6 bases and J by 4 bases, with 10 bases between them. This CDR3 is CACGIYYEQYF. CDR3 bases: TGTGCCTGCGGTATTTATTACGAGCAGTACTTC.

The rearrangement links TRBV18 to TRBJ1-4, with D unresolved. V lost 1 base and J 14 bases, leaving 14 bases between the germline ends. Germline CDR1 and CDR2: KGHSH and LQKENI. The CDR3 has 13 residues. The CDR3 region is CASSPLEAEDLFF. As DNA, the CDR3 is TGTGCCAGCTCACCACTCGAGGCAGAAGACCTGTTTTTT.

V is TRBV5-1 and J is TRBJ2-7; 7 nucleotides line up with TRBD1. Germline V gives CDR1 SGHRS, CDR2 YFSETQ. V lost 0 bases and J lost 6; bases outside the gene matches: 9. The CDR3 totals 15 residues. In DNA form, the CDR3 reads TGCGCCAGCAGCTTGGGGTCGACAGGGCACAGCGAGCAGTACTTC. Its translation is CASSLGSTGHSEQYF.

V usage is TRBV19 and J usage is TRBJ2-3, with D perhaps TRBD1 (5 bases). The germline V gene encodes CDR1 LNHDA and CDR2 SQIVND (reference sequence). The V end lost 5 bases, the J end lost 0 bases, and 9 bases lay between the germline ends. CDR3 length equals 14 residues. CDR3 DNA sequence: TGTGCCAGTAGTGGTCAGGGCAGCACAGATACGCAGTATTTT. Residues: CASSGQGSTDTQYF.

The rearrangement links TRBV9 to TRBJ2-2, with no clear D. The CDR3 contains 14 residues. With 2 bases removed from V and 1 base from J, the gap between germline ends came to 6 bases. The germline V gene has CDR1 SGDLS and CDR2 YYNGEE. The CDR3 nucleotides are TGTGCCAGCAGCGTGCGACTGAACACCGGGGAGCTGTTTTTT. It specifies CASSVRLNTGELFF.

V gene TRBV12-5 combines with J gene TRBJ2-1; 7 bases agree with TRBD2. The trim removed 2 bases at V and 9 bases at J, leaving 7 bases unmatched. Germline V lookup: CDR1 LGHNT, CDR2 FRNRAP. The CDR3 sequence is 14 residues long. This CDR3 is CASGLPHGGSEQFF. The CDR3 coding sequence is TGTGCTAGTGGTTTGCCCCACGGGGGGAGTGAGCAGTTCTTC.

V and J are TRBV2 and TRBJ1-5; D perhaps matches TRBD1 (6 bases). The CDR3 is 14 residues long. V was trimmed by 7 bases and J by 4 bases, leaving 14 bases between them. Germline CDR1 reads SNHLY; CDR2 reads FYNNEI. This chain's CDR3 is CASTVGGQNQPQHF. The CDR3, as DNA: TGTGCCAGCACCGTTGGTGGACAGAATCAGCCCCAGCATTTT.

This clone was counted once. The J gene is TRBJ1-3, the V gene TRBV19; perhaps TRBD1 as D (5 bases). This CDR3 region has 13 residues. CDR1 is LNHDA and CDR2 is SQIVND in the germline V gene (reference sequence). The V and J ends lost 4 bases and 1 base respectively, with 5 bases between them. CDR3 DNA sequence: TGTGCCAGTAGTAGGGGGTCTGGAAACACCATATATTTT. Protein sequence: CASSRGSGNTIYF.

V gene TRBV5-1 combines with J gene TRBJ2-7; D tentatively fits TRBD1 or TRBD2 (5 bases each). Germline assignment: CDR1 SGHRS and CDR2 YFSETQ. There are 13 residues in the CDR3. V was pared by 0 bases and J by 6 bases, with 10 bases between. In nucleotides, the CDR3 is TGCGCCAGCAGCTTGGCCTCAGGGAGCGAGCAGTACTTC. Its protein product is CASSLASGSEQYF.

This clone was recorded only once. The V gene is TRBV7-9, the J gene TRBJ2-7; D remains unclear. CDR3 size: 13 residues. Trimming removed 3 bases at V and 3 bases at J, with 9 bases between. Germline-derived CDR1 and CDR2 are SEHNR and FQNEAQ (reference sequence). CDR3 sequence reads: CASSFVGCYEQYF. In DNA, the CDR3 is TGTGCCAGCAGCTTCGTAGGGTGCTACGAGCAGTACTTC.

Only one count was recorded for this clone. The rearrangement joins TRBV23-1 to TRBJ1-1, with TRBD1 matching 8 bases. TRBV23-1 is noted as an ORF with a role that remains uncertain. CDR3 length equals 18 residues. With 10 bases clipped from V and 4 bases from J, the junction kept 23 bases outside the gene matches. The CDR3 loop reads CANRGPGQEKRGSTEAFF. The DNA for the CDR3 is TGCGCCAACCGAGGGCCGGGACAGGAAAAACGAGGGAGCACTGAAGCTTTCTTT.

The chain has TRBV4-3 and TRBJ1-2; TRBD1 might be the D (6 bases). This CDR3 has 15 residues. Trimming removed 3 bases from V and 6 bases from J, with 17 bases in between. Germline V gene lookup returns CDR1 LGHNA and CDR2 YSLEER. The CDR3 spells CASSQGSRGQDGYTF. In nucleotides, the CDR3 is TGCGCCAGCAGCCAGGGCTCTCGGGGGCAGGATGGCTACACCTTC.

The chain combines TRBV2 with TRBJ2-7; a possible D gene is TRBD1 (7 bases). From germline, CDR1 is SNHLY and CDR2 FYNNEI. CDR3 size: 17 residues. V lost 3 bases to trimming and J lost 4 bases, with 22 bases between them. CDR3 region: CASSEENFVGGQYEQYF. As DNA, the CDR3 is TGTGCCAGCAGTGAGGAGAATTTCGTCGGGGGACAGTACGAGCAGTACTTC.

The chain has TRBV4-1 and TRBJ2-3; TRBD2 matches at 15 bases. Germline V gene lookup returns CDR1 MGHRA and CDR2 YSYEKL. The V gene end was trimmed by 4 bases and the J gene end by 3 bases; junction bases not matched to a gene: 8. CDR3 length equals 18 residues. CDR3 coding DNA: TGCGCCAGCAGCCTTGGACTAGCGGGGGGGCAGATTACAGATACGCAGTATTTT. Translating it yields CASSLGLAGGQITDTQYF.

The chain combines TRBV28 with TRBJ2-7; 9 bases align to TRBD1. V dropped 3 bases and J dropped 2; count of bases not matched to a gene: 2. Looked up from germline, CDR1 is MDHEN and CDR2 is SYDVKM. The CDR3 covers 14 residues. The CDR3 DNA reads TGTGCCAGCAGTTTGCGACAGGGGGCCTACGAGCAGTACTTC. It translates to CASSLRQGAYEQYF. Together with reference TRBV28 and TRBJ2-7, the CDR3 gives the full variable domain: DVKVTQSSRYLVKRTGEKVFLECVQDMDHENMFWYRQDPGLGLRLIYFSYDVKMKEKGDIPEGYSVSREKKERFSLILESASTNQTSMYLCASSLRQGAYEQYFGPGTRLTVT.

The chain has TRBV5-1 and TRBJ2-2; D is perhaps TRBD1 (5 bases). With 4 bases removed from V and 1 base from J, the gap between germline ends came to 11 bases. This CDR3 has 15 amino acids. Germline CDR1 reads SGHRS; CDR2 reads YFSETQ. The CDR3 protein is CASSPRQWNTGELFF. CDR3 DNA sequence: TGCGCCAGCAGCCCAAGACAGTGGAACACCGGGGAGCTGTTTTTT.

The chain joins TRBV4-2 to TRBJ1-6; no definite D call. The ends were cut back, 9 bases at V and 5 bases at J, with 23 bases in the middle. The CDR3 loop spans 17 amino acids. Germline CDR1 and CDR2: LGHNA and YNFKEQ. CDR3 sequence: CARQLIKGYKNNSPLHF. For the CDR3, the DNA is TGTGCCAGACAATTAATCAAGGGATATAAGAATAATTCACCCCTCCACTTT.

J is TRBJ2-3 and V is TRBV4-3; D is possibly TRBD1 or TRBD2 (5 bases each). Trimming removed 4 bases at V and 1 base at J, with 18 bases between. Germline-derived CDR1 and CDR2 are LGHNA and YSLEER. The length of the CDR3 is 17 residues. The CDR3 DNA follows: TGCGCCAGCAGCCGTGGGACGAACCCATCCCGCACAGATACGCAGTATTTT. It encodes CASSRGTNPSRTDTQYF.

The chain uses TRBV10-2 and TRBJ1-2, with TRBD1 matching 9 bases. This CDR3 spans 15 amino acids. V gave up 8 bases and J gave up 4 bases; unmatched junction bases: 11. Germline lookup yields CDR1 WSHSY and CDR2 SAAADI. DNA for the CDR3: TGCGCCAGCCTATCCGGGACAGGGCGAGCCTATGGCTACACCTTC. Encoded protein: CASLSGTGRAYGYTF.

This chain uses TRBV29-1 with TRBJ2-5, with TRBD1 matching 9 bases. V trimming: 6 bases; J trimming: 4 bases; junction bases outside the gene matches: 6. From germline, CDR1 is SQVTM and CDR2 ANQGSEA. The CDR3 runs to 13 residues. This chain's CDR3 is CSVRTGAAETQYF. CDR3 nucleotides: TGCAGCGTCCGGACAGGGGCGGCAGAGACCCAGTACTTC.

The chain has TRBV14 and TRBJ2-7, with D hard to call. The germline CDR1 and CDR2 sequences are SGHDN and FVKESK. V lost 0 bases and J lost 8, with 8 bases in between. The CDR3 runs 12 residues. CDR3 protein: CASSQDQGQQYF. CDR3 coding DNA: TGTGCCAGCAGCCAAGATCAAGGTCAGCAGTACTTC.

This rearrangement joins TRBV9 to TRBJ1-1; TRBD1 matches 7 bases. V shed 4 bases, J shed 2 bases, and the junction held 5 bases outside the gene matches. This CDR3 has 14 residues. The germline V gene encodes CDR1 SGDLS and CDR2 YYNGEE. The CDR3 DNA sequence: TGTGCCAGCAGCCAGACAGGGTACAACACTGAAGCTTTCTTT. This encodes CASSQTGYNTEAFF.

The genes are TRBV2 and TRBJ2-2, with TRBD1 identical over 7 bases. The CDR3 loop spans 14 amino acids. Germline CDR1 reads SNHLY; CDR2 reads FYNNEI. J lost 5 bases, V lost 5 bases, and 5 bases had no gene match. This CDR3 is CASSRGRRTGELFF. The DNA for the CDR3 is TGTGCCAGCAGTAGGGGGCGAAGGACCGGGGAGCTGTTTTTT. The variable domain in full, with the rest retrieved from reference TRBV2 and TRBJ2-2, is EPEVTQTPSHQVTQMGQEVILRCVPISNHLYFYWYRQILGQKVEFLVSFYNNEISEKSEIFDDQFSVERPDGSNFTLKIRSTKLEDSAMYFCASSRGRRTGELFFGEGSRLTVL.